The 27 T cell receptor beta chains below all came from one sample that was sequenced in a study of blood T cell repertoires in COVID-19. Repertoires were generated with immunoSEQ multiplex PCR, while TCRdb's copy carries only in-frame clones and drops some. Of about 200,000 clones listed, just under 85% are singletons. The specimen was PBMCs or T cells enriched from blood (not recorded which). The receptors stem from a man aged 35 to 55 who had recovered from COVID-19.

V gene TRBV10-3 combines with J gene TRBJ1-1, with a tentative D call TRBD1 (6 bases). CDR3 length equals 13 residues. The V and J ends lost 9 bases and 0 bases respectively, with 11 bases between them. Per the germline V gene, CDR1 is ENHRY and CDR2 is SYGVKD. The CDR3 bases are TGTGCCATACGCAGGGACATGAACACTGAAGCTTTCTTT. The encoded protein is CAIRRDMNTEAFF.

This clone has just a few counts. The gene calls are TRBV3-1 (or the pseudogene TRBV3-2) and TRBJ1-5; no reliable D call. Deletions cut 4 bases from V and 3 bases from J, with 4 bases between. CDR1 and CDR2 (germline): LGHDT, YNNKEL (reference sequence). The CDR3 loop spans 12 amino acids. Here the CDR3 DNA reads TGTGCCAGCAGCCTGTACAATCAGCCCCAGCATTTT. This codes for CASSLYNQPQHF.

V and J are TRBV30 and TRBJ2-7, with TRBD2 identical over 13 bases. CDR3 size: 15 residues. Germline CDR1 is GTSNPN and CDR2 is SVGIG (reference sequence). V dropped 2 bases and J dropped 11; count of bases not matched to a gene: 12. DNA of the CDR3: TGTGCCTGGAGTCCTCGGACTAGCGGGAGTTTAGTTGAGTACTTC. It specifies CAWSPRTSGSLVEYF.

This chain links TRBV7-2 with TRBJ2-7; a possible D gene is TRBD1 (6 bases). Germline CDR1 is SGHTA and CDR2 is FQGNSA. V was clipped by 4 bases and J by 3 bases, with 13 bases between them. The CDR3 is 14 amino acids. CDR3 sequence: CASSSSGGNYEQYF. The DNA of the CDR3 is TGTGCCAGCAGCTCATCTGGGGGCAACTACGAGCAGTACTTC.

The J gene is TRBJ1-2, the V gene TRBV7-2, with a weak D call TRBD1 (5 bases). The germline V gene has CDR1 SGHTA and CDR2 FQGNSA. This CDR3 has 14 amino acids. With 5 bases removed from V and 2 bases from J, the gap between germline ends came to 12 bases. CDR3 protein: CASSPTAWNYGYTF. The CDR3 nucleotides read TGTGCCAGCAGCCCGACAGCTTGGAACTATGGCTACACCTTC.

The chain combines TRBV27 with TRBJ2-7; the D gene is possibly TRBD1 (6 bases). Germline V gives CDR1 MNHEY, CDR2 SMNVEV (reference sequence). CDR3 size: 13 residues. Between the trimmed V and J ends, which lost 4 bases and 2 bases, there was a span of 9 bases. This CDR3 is CASSWGPTYEQYF. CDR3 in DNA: TGTGCCAGCAGTTGGGGGCCTACCTACGAGCAGTACTTC.

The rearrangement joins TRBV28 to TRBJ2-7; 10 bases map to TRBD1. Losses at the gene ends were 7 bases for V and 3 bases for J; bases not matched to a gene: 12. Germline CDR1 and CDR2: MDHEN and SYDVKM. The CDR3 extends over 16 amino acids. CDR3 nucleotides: TGTGCCAGCACTAAAATCTTCGGACAGGGGGTCTACGAGCAGTACTTC. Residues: CASTKIFGQGVYEQYF. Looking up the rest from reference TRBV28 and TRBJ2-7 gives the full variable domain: DVKVTQSSRYLVKRTGEKVFLECVQDMDHENMFWYRQDPGLGLRLIYFSYDVKMKEKGDIPEGYSVSREKKERFSLILESASTNQTSMYLCASTKIFGQGVYEQYFGPGTRLTVT.

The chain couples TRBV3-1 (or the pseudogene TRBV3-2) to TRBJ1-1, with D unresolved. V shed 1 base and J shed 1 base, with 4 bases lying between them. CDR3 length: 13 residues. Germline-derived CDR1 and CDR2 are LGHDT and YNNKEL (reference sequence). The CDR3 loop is CASSQGRNTEAFF. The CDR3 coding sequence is TGTGCCAGCAGCCAAGGCAGGAACACTGAAGCTTTCTTT.

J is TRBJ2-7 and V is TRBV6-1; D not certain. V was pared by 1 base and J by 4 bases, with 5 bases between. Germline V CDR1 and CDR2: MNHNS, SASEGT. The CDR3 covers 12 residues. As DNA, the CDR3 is TGTGCCAGCAGTGAAGTTTCGTACGAGCAGTACTTC. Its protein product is CASSEVSYEQYF.

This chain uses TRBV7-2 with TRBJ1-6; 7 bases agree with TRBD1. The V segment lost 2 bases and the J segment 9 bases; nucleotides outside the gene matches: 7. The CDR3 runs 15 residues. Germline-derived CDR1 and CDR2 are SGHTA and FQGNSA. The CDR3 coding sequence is TGTGCCAGCAGCTTACCCACAGGGGTTGGTTCACCCCTCCACTTT. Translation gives CASSLPTGVGSPLHF.

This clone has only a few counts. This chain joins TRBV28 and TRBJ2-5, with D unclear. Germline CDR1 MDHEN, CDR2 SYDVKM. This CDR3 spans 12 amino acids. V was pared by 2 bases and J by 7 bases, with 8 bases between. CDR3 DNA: TGTGCCAGCAGTTTAACTGGGCGGACCCAGTACTTC. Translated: CASSLTGRTQYF.

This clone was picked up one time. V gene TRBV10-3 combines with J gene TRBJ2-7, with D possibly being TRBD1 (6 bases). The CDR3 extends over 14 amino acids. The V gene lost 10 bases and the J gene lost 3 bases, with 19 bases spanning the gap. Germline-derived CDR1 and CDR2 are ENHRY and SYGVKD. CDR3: CATGGQGTDYEQYF. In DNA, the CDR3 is TGTGCCACCGGAGGTCAGGGGACGGACTACGAGCAGTACTTC.

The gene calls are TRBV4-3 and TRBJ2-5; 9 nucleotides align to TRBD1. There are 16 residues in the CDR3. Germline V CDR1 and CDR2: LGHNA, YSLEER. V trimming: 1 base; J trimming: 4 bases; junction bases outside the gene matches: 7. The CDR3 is CASSQVWGQGGETQYF. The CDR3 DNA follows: TGCGCCAGCAGCCAAGTATGGGGACAGGGAGGAGAGACCCAGTACTTC.

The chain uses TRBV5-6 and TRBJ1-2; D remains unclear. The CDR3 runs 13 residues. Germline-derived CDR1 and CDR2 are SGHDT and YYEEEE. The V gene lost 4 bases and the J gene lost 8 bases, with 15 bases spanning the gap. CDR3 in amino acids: CASSRGSGWGYTF. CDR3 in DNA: TGTGCCAGCAGCCGAGGGTCGGGATGGGGCTACACCTTC.

The CDR3 region is CASSASERTDTQYF. For the CDR3, the DNA is TGTGCCAGCAGTGCATCCGAGCGCACAGATACGCAGTATTTT. The chain joins TRBV2 to TRBJ2-3; D unclear. CDR3 length: 14 residues. Between the trimmed V and J ends, which lost 4 bases and 1 base, there was a span of 9 bases. Germline V gene sequence: CDR1 SNHLY, CDR2 FYNNEI.

CDR3: CASRTARTSGLDEQYF. CDR3 DNA: TGTGCCAGCAGAACCGCACGGACTAGCGGTTTGGACGAGCAGTACTTC. The chain joins TRBV28 to TRBJ2-7; 10 bases are shared with TRBD2. The V and J ends lost 6 bases and 5 bases, in that order; junction bases with no gene match: 13. CDR1 MDHEN and CDR2 SYDVKM come from the germline V gene. This CDR3 is built from 16 residues. Looking up the rest from reference TRBV28 and TRBJ2-7 gives the full variable domain: DVKVTQSSRYLVKRTGEKVFLECVQDMDHENMFWYRQDPGLGLRLIYFSYDVKMKEKGDIPEGYSVSREKKERFSLILESASTNQTSMYLCASRTARTSGLDEQYFGPGTRLTVT.

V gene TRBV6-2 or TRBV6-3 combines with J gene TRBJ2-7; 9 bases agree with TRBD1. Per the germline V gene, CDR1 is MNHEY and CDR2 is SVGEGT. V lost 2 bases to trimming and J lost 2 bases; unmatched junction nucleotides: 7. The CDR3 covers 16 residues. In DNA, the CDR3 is TGTGCCAGCAGTTACCGCGGACAGGGGACGCCCTACGAGCAGTACTTC. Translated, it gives CASSYRGQGTPYEQYF.

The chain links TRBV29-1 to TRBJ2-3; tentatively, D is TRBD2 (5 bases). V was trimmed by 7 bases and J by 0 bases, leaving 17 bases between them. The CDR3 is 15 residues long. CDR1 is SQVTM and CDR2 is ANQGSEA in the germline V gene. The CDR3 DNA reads TGCAGCGCCTACGGCGGGCTGACTAGCACAGATACGCAGTATTTT. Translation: CSAYGGLTSTDTQYF.

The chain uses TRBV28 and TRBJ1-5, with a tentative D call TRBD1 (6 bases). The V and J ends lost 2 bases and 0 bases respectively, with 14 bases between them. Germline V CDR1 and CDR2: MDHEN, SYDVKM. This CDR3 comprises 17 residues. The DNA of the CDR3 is TGTGCCAGCAGTTTAGGCCGGGACACCTATAGCAATCAGCCCCAGCATTTT. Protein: CASSLGRDTYSNQPQHF. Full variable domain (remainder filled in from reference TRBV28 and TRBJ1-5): DVKVTQSSRYLVKRTGEKVFLECVQDMDHENMFWYRQDPGLGLRLIYFSYDVKMKEKGDIPEGYSVSREKKERFSLILESASTNQTSMYLCASSLGRDTYSNQPQHFGDGTRLSIL.

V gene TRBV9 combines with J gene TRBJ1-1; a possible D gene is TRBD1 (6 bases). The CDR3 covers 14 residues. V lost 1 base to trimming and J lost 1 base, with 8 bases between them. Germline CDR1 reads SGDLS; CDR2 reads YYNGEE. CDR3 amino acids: CASSVKGQNTEAFF. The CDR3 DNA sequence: TGTGCCAGCAGCGTAAAGGGACAGAACACTGAAGCTTTCTTT.

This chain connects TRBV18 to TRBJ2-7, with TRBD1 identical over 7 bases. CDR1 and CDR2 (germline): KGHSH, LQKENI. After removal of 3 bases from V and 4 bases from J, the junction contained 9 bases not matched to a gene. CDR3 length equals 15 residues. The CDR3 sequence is CASSPKQGITYEQYF. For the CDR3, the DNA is TGTGCCAGCTCACCCAAACAGGGGATTACATACGAGCAGTACTTC.

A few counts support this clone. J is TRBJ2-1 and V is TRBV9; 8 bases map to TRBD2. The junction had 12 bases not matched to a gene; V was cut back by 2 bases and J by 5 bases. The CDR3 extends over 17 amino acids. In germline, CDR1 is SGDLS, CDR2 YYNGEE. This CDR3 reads CASSVLGVTSGNNEQFF. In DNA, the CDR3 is TGTGCCAGCAGCGTCCTAGGGGTCACTAGCGGCAACAATGAGCAGTTCTTC.

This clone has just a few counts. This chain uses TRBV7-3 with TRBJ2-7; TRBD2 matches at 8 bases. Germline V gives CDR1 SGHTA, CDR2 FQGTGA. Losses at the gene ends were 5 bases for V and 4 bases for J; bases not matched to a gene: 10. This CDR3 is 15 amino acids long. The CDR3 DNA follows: TGTGCCAGCAGCCCCGGAGGGGGACTAGGATACGAGCAGTACTTC. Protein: CASSPGGGLGYEQYF.

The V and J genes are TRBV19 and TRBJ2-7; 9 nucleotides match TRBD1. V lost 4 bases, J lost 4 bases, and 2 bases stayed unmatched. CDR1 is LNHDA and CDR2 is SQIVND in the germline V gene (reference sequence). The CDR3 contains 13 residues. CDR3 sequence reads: CASSRGQGYEQYF. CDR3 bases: TGTGCCAGTAGTAGGGGACAGGGATACGAGCAGTACTTC.

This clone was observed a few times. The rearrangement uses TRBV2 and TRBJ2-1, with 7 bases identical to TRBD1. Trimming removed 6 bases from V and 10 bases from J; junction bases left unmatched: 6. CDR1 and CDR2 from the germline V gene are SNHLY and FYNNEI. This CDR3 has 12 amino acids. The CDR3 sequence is CASSRMGQEQFF. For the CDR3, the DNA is TGTGCCAGCAGCCGAATGGGACAGGAGCAGTTCTTC. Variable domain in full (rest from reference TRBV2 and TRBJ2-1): EPEVTQTPSHQVTQMGQEVILRCVPISNHLYFYWYRQILGQKVEFLVSFYNNEISEKSEIFDDQFSVERPDGSNFTLKIRSTKLEDSAMYFCASSRMGQEQFFGPGTRLTVL.

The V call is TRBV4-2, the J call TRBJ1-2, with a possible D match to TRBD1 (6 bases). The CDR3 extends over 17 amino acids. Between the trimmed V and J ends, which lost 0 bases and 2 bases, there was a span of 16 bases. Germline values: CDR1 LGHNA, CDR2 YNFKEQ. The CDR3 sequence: CASSQDQTQGINYGYTF. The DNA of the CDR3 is TGTGCCAGCAGCCAAGATCAGACTCAGGGGATAAACTATGGCTACACCTTC.

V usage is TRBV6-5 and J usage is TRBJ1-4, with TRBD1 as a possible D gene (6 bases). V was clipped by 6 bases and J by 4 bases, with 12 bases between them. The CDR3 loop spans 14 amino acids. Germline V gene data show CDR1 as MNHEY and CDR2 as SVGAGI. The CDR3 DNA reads TGTGCCAGCAGCCGGGGACACAGTAATGAAAAACTGTTTTTT. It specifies CASSRGHSNEKLFF.